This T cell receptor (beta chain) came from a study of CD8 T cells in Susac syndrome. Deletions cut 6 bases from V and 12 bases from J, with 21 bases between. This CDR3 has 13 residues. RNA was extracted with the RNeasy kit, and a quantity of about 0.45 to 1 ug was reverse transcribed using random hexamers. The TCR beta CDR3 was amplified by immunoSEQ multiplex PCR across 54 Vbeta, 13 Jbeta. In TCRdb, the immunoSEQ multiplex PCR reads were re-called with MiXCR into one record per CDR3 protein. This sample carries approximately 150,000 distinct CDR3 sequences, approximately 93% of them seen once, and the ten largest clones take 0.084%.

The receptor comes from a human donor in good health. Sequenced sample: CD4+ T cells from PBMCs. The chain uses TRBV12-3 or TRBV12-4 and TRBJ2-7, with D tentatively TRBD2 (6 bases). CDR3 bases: TGTGCCAGCAGCACCCAGAACCGGGACTTCGTGTACTTC. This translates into CASSTQNRDFVYF.